The next 5 T cell receptor beta chains were all read from a single sample in a study of blood T cell repertoires in COVID-19. Profiling relied on immunoSEQ multiplex PCR, and the TCRdb table lists in-frame clones only, not all of them. The table has about 100,000 clones, 70% to 90% seen once. Input material: peripheral blood. These receptors originate from a human donor in a cohort sampled during active COVID-19.

The V and J genes are TRBV5-1 and TRBJ2-1; 7 bases are a match to TRBD1. The CDR3 has 13 residues. With 4 bases clipped from V and 8 bases from J, the junction kept 6 bases outside the gene matches. Germline CDR1 SGHRS, CDR2 YFSETQ. The CDR3 bases are TGCGCCAGCAGCAGAGACAGGGAATATGAGCAGTTCTTC. Protein product: CASSRDREYEQFF.

This chain uses TRBV27 with TRBJ2-1, with TRBD2 matching over 12 bases. Germline V lookup: CDR1 MNHEY, CDR2 SMNVEV (reference sequence). The CDR3 is 19 amino acids. The V segment lost 5 bases and the J segment 6 bases; nucleotides outside the gene matches: 17. The CDR3, as DNA: TGTGCCAGCAGTGCCGACAGGGCAGGCGGACTAGCGGGGAGCAATGAGCAGTTCTTC. Its protein is CASSADRAGGLAGSNEQFF.

The chain uses TRBV19 and TRBJ2-3; maybe TRBD1 (5 bases). CDR3 length: 13 amino acids. Germline V gene data show CDR1 as LNHDA and CDR2 as SQIVND (reference sequence). V lost 5 bases and J lost 7, with 13 bases in between. The CDR3 DNA reads as TGTGCCAGTAGTGGTTCCCAGGGCCATACGCAGTATTTT. Amino acid sequence: CASSGSQGHTQYF.

The chain joins TRBV29-1 to TRBJ2-7, with TRBD2 as a possible D gene (6 bases). CDR1 and CDR2 (germline): SQVTM, ANQGSEA. The CDR3 runs to 13 residues. The V gene lost 4 bases and the J gene lost 2 bases, with 12 bases spanning the gap. The CDR3 DNA follows: TGCAGCGTTGTAGCGGCATTTACCTACGAGCAGTACTTC. Encoded protein: CSVVAAFTYEQYF.

The chain combines TRBV7-2 with TRBJ1-5; D ambiguous. V dropped 3 bases and J dropped 0 bases, with 6 bases sitting between them. The CDR3 loop spans 14 amino acids. Germline lookup yields CDR1 SGHTA and CDR2 FQGNSA. The CDR3 reads CASSFPDSNQPQHF. As DNA, the CDR3 is TGTGCCAGCAGCTTTCCAGATAGCAATCAGCCCCAGCATTTT. The full variable domain, completed using reference TRBV7-2 and TRBJ1-5, is GAGVSQSPSNKVTEKGKDVELRCDPISGHTALYWYRQSLGQGLEFLIYFQGNSAPDKSGLPSDRFSAERTGGSVSTLTIQRTQQEDSAVYLCASSFPDSNQPQHFGDGTRLSIL.